The TCR beta chain described here comes from a study of PD-1 blockade in classical Hodgkin lymphoma. The study's findings and limits: It was reported that newly diagnosed patients had less baseline TCR diversity than healthy donors.

With no exception, relapse followed autologous stem cell transplantation in all patients, and brentuximab vedotin exposure varied. Thawed PBMCs underwent magnetic negative selection to yield purified CD4+ T cells. Complete response, partial response or progressive disease was each patient's best response. The CDR3 totals 14 residues. The germline CDR1 and CDR2 sequences are MDHEN and SYDVKM. Deletions cut 6 bases from V and 4 bases from J, with 13 bases between. Only in-frame clones appear in the TCRdb table, and some are missing; sequencing was by immunoSEQ multiplex PCR. The profile covers under 4,500 clones, with over 75% appearing a single time and roughly 28% taken by the ten largest. For this clone: Antigen: not known.

The sequence derives from a human donor with classical Hodgkin lymphoma. The J gene is TRBJ2-1, the V gene TRBV28, with no clear D. Sequencing used CD4+ T cells from blood, obtained at baseline. The CDR3 DNA sequence: TGTGCCAGCAGGGGAACACAACCATACAATGAGCAGTTCTTC. Its translation is CASRGTQPYNEQFF.